One and the same sample provided the 22 T cell receptor beta chains below, sequenced in a study of cytomegalovirus exposure and HLA in healthy donors. The PCR was carried out with 60 Vbeta primers and 13 Jbeta primers. Using immunoSEQ multiplex PCR, the repertoire was profiled, and TCRdb retains in-frame clones only, with some absent. The repertoire holds 60,000 to 85,000 clones, with under 80% as singletons. Sequenced sample: PBMCs. Every receptor here comes from a man aged 55 to 69 in good health and CMV-seropositive.

V is TRBV18 and J is TRBJ2-7; D not certain. V lost 1 base to trimming and J lost 6 bases, with 10 bases between them. The CDR3 is 13 amino acids. The germline CDR1 and CDR2 sequences are KGHSH and LQKENI. CDR3 protein: CASSPLSLSEQYF. DNA of the CDR3: TGTGCCAGCTCACCACTTAGTCTCTCCGAGCAGTACTTC.

This rearrangement joins TRBV30 to TRBJ2-1; D might be TRBD2 (6 bases). The CDR3 spans 13 residues. CDR1 GTSNPN and CDR2 SVGIG come from the germline V gene (reference sequence). V was clipped by 2 bases and J by 9 bases, with 14 bases between them. CDR3 DNA: TGTGCCTGGAGTAGGAACCCCGGGAGTGAGCAGTTCTTC. Its protein is CAWSRNPGSEQFF.

This chain joins TRBV11-2 and TRBJ2-3, with D maybe TRBD2 (5 bases). This CDR3 contains 14 residues. The germline V and J ends were trimmed by 9 bases and 6 bases, with 19 bases remaining between them. The germline gives CDR1 SGHAT, CDR2 FQNNGV. This chain's CDR3 is CASIGLSRLDTQYF. The CDR3 region has the DNA TGTGCCAGTATTGGACTTTCCAGACTTGATACGCAGTATTTT.

The CDR3 DNA reads TGTGCCAGCAGTTACTTAGAGGGCTCCTACAATGAGCAGTTCTTC. As protein: CASSYLEGSYNEQFF. This sequence joins TRBV6-6 and TRBJ2-1; possible D gene TRBD2, 5 bases. This CDR3 is built from 15 residues. Germline V lookup: CDR1 MNHNY, CDR2 SVGAGI (reference sequence). Trimming shortened V by 1 base and J by 0 bases, and 7 bases separated the two germline ends.

The rearrangement links TRBV18 to TRBJ2-5, with a possible D match to TRBD1 (6 bases). There are 12 residues in the CDR3. Germline V lookup: CDR1 KGHSH, CDR2 LQKENI. Trimming shortened V by 3 bases and J by 5 bases, and 7 bases separated the two germline ends. The CDR3 DNA sequence: TGTGCCAGCTCACCTCAGGGGGAGACCCAGTACTTC. It codes for CASSPQGETQYF.

The chain combines TRBV19 with TRBJ1-4, with TRBD1 matching 7 bases. The germline V gene has CDR1 LNHDA and CDR2 SQIVND (reference sequence). The CDR3 has 16 amino acids. V was clipped by 6 bases and J by 8 bases; unmatched bases: 15. The chain's CDR3 is CASSRQGSSDSEKLFF. For the CDR3, the DNA is TGTGCCAGTAGCAGACAGGGAAGTTCGGATTCCGAAAAACTGTTTTTT.

The chain is built from TRBV5-1 and TRBJ1-6; D not resolved. Germline CDR1 reads SGHRS; CDR2 reads YFSETQ. The CDR3 is 14 amino acids. The V and J ends lost 4 bases and 0 bases respectively, with 5 bases between them. The CDR3 DNA follows: TGCGCCAGCAGCACTGGCTCCTATAATTCACCCCTCCACTTT. Residues: CASSTGSYNSPLHF.

The V call is TRBV27, the J call TRBJ2-5; D perhaps matches TRBD1 (6 bases). There are 15 residues in the CDR3. CDR1 MNHEY and CDR2 SMNVEV come from the germline V gene (reference sequence). The V end was cut by 2 bases, the J end by 5 bases, with 15 bases between. CDR3 DNA sequence: TGTGCCAGCAGTTTAAACCCAGGGGCGTGGGAGACCCAGTACTTC. Residues: CASSLNPGAWETQYF.

The chain links TRBV28 to TRBJ1-5; D perhaps matches TRBD1 (5 bases). Trimming shortened V by 2 bases and J by 7 bases, and 6 bases separated the two germline ends. Germline loops: CDR1 MDHEN, CDR2 SYDVKM. This CDR3 comprises 12 residues. The CDR3: CASSLRGQPQHF. CDR3 nucleotides: TGTGCCAGCAGTTTAAGGGGCCAGCCCCAGCATTTT.

This sequence joins TRBV30 and TRBJ1-5; a weak D match, TRBD1 (5 bases). The CDR3 runs 13 residues. The V end lost 1 base, the J end lost 3 bases, and 7 bases lay between the germline ends. Germline CDR1 GTSNPN, CDR2 SVGIG (reference sequence). The CDR3 sequence: CAWSAGVNQPQHF. The CDR3 coding sequence is TGTGCCTGGAGTGCGGGGGTCAATCAGCCCCAGCATTTT.

V gene TRBV19 combines with J gene TRBJ1-1, with TRBD1 as a possible D gene (5 bases). Per the germline V gene, CDR1 is LNHDA and CDR2 is SQIVND (reference sequence). Trimming cost V 7 bases and J 4 bases, with 19 bases left between them. The CDR3 is 15 amino acids. The CDR3: CASNPGGGVVTEAFF. CDR3 nucleotide sequence: TGTGCCAGTAATCCCGGGGGGGGTGTTGTCACTGAAGCTTTCTTT.

The CDR3 DNA sequence: TGTGCCAGCAGCTGGGGGACAGGTCGCGGCTACACCTTC. Translated, it gives CASSWGTGRGYTF. The V call is TRBV6-6, the J call TRBJ1-2, with TRBD1 matching over 8 bases. The junction had 8 bases not matched to a gene; V was cut back by 6 bases and J by 8 bases. Germline values: CDR1 MNHNY, CDR2 SVGAGI (reference sequence). The CDR3 contains 13 residues.

The rearrangement joins TRBV27 to TRBJ1-2; D call uncertain. This CDR3 has 13 residues. Germline values: CDR1 MNHEY, CDR2 SMNVEV (reference sequence). V was shortened by 3 bases and J by 7 bases, with 12 bases between the two germline ends. CDR3 sequence: CASSFRRVGGYTF. Here the CDR3 DNA reads TGTGCCAGCAGTTTTCGTCGGGTTGGTGGCTACACCTTC.

The V and J genes are TRBV6-5 and TRBJ2-2, with TRBD1 identical over 7 bases. The trim removed 3 bases at V and 5 bases at J, leaving 6 bases unmatched. In germline, CDR1 is MNHEY, CDR2 SVGAGI. The CDR3 covers 15 residues. The chain's CDR3 is CASSYEGAGTGELFF. Written as DNA, the CDR3 is TGTGCCAGCAGTTATGAGGGGGCAGGAACCGGGGAGCTGTTTTTT.

The chain couples TRBV30 to TRBJ1-1, with TRBD1 identical over 7 bases. V was clipped by 7 bases and J by 10 bases; unmatched bases: 9. Per the germline V gene, CDR1 is GTSNPN and CDR2 is SVGIG (reference sequence). The CDR3 sequence is 11 residues long. CDR3 in DNA: TGTGCCTTTTTCCAGACAGGGACAGCTTTCTTT. Protein sequence: CAFFQTGTAFF.

This clone appeared a single time. The CDR3 DNA sequence: TGCGCCAGCAGCTTGGCCCAGATCACAGATACGCAGTATTTT. Its protein product is CASSLAQITDTQYF. This chain connects TRBV5-1 to TRBJ2-3; D remains ambiguous. CDR1 SGHRS and CDR2 YFSETQ come from the germline V gene. The CDR3 consists of 14 residues. V was pared by 0 bases and J by 2 bases, with 7 bases between.

The rearrangement uses TRBV1 and TRBJ1-4. TRBV1 is noted as a pseudogene. The CDR3 contains 19 residues. The CDR3 DNA sequence: TGCACCAGCAGCCTAGTGGGGAGACGCCGTAGGTCGTTTAACGGAAAACTGTTTTTT. It translates to CTSSLVGRRRRSFNGKLFF.

V gene TRBV14 combines with J gene TRBJ2-1; 7 bases are shared with TRBD1. After removal of 4 bases from V and 7 bases from J, the junction contained 16 bases not matched to a gene. This CDR3 has 17 amino acids. Germline V gene sequence: CDR1 SGHDN, CDR2 FVKESK. CDR3 nucleotide sequence: TGTGCCAGCAGCCCCTACAGGGGCCGTGAGGTCATTAATGAGCAGTTCTTC. Translated, it gives CASSPYRGREVINEQFF.

This sequence joins TRBV29-1 and TRBJ2-1, with 13 bases that match TRBD2. Trimming at V came to 5 bases and at J to 7 bases, leaving 11 bases not matched to a gene. Germline V gene sequence: CDR1 SQVTM, CDR2 ANQGSEA. The CDR3 length is 16 residues. The DNA for the CDR3 is TGCAGCGTTAACGACCGAAGGACTAGCGGGAGAAATGAGCAGTTCTTC. This sequence encodes CSVNDRRTSGRNEQFF.

This chain connects TRBV30 to TRBJ1-2; 9 bases are a match to TRBD1. This CDR3 comprises 14 residues. Trimming removed 4 bases from V and 8 bases from J; junction bases left unmatched: 11. Germline CDR1 reads GTSNPN; CDR2 reads SVGIG (reference sequence). CDR3: CAWKGDRAGGGYTF. The CDR3 bases are TGTGCCTGGAAGGGGGACAGGGCCGGAGGGGGCTACACCTTC.

CDR3 sequence reads: CASSVGGGDGDTQYF. Written as DNA, the CDR3 is TGTGCCAGCAGCGTAGGGGGGGGTGATGGAGATACGCAGTATTTT. This rearrangement joins TRBV9 to TRBJ2-3, with 7 bases fitting TRBD2. Trimming removed 0 bases from V and 5 bases from J; junction bases left unmatched: 6. This CDR3 region has 15 residues. Germline CDR1 is SGDLS and CDR2 is YYNGEE.

V usage is TRBV5-1 and J usage is TRBJ1-6, with a tentative D call TRBD1 (6 bases). V was shortened by 4 bases and J by 2 bases, with 10 bases between the two germline ends. CDR3 size: 15 residues. Germline V gene data show CDR1 as SGHRS and CDR2 as YFSETQ. The CDR3 loop reads CASSLTGTYNSPLHF. In DNA form, the CDR3 reads TGCGCCAGCAGCCTTACAGGGACCTATAATTCACCCCTCCACTTT.